This passage covers 13 T cell receptor beta chains from one sample sequenced in a study of cytotoxic CD8 clonotypes in ibrutinib-treated CLL. Only in-frame clones appear in the TCRdb table, and some are missing; sequencing was by immunoSEQ multiplex PCR. The table records 250,000 to 350,000 clones, around 69% of them present only once. The sequenced sample was PBMCs, obtained at disease progression, from a patient treated with ibrutinib. These receptors were obtained from a human donor with chronic lymphocytic leukemia.

V is TRBV19 and J is TRBJ1-1; D not resolved. The CDR3 spans 15 residues. V shed 4 bases and J shed 0 bases, with 12 bases lying between them. From germline, CDR1 is LNHDA and CDR2 SQIVND (reference sequence). CDR3 DNA sequence: TGTGCCAGTAGTACCATACGGACGCTGAACACTGAAGCTTTCTTT. It yields the protein CASSTIRTLNTEAFF.

The V gene is TRBV9, the J gene TRBJ2-3; TRBD2 matches 11 bases. V gave up 4 bases and J gave up 2 bases; unmatched junction bases: 9. Germline V gives CDR1 SGDLS, CDR2 YYNGEE. CDR3 size: 17 residues. In DNA, the CDR3 is TGTGCCAGCAGCACGATAGCGGGGGGGACTTACACAGATACGCAGTATTTT. Translation: CASSTIAGGTYTDTQYF. Full variable domain (missing parts from reference TRBV9 and TRBJ2-3): DSGVTQTPKHLITATGQRVTLRCSPRSGDLSVYWYQQSLDQGLQFLIQYYNGEERAKGNILERFSAQQFPDLHSELNLSSLELGDSALYFCASSTIAGGTYTDTQYFGPGTRLTVL.

The chain recombines TRBV14 with TRBJ2-7; either TRBD1 or TRBD2 may supply D (5 bases each). V was cut by 1 base and J by 6 bases, with 13 bases left in between. CDR1 SGHDN and CDR2 FVKESK come from the germline V gene. This CDR3 spans 14 amino acids. The CDR3 sequence: CASSQAGKRGEQYF. CDR3 coding DNA: TGTGCCAGCAGCCAAGCGGGGAAAAGGGGCGAGCAGTACTTC.

The gene calls are TRBV6-6 and TRBJ2-1; 7 bases match TRBD2. The CDR3 sequence is 12 residues long. Unmatched junction bases numbered 7, after V lost 5 bases and J lost 12 bases. CDR1 and CDR2 from the germline V gene are MNHNY and SVGAGI (reference sequence). The CDR3 loop is CASSVPTGGQFF. The DNA of the CDR3 is TGTGCCAGCAGTGTTCCTACGGGGGGGCAGTTCTTC.

In nucleotides, the CDR3 is TGTGCCAGTAGTATTGGCCGCCGGACAGTTAAAGAGACCCAGTACTTC. It translates to CASSIGRRTVKETQYF. The chain combines TRBV19 with TRBJ2-5; a possible D gene is TRBD1 (6 bases). V lost 3 bases to trimming and J lost 3 bases, with 17 bases between them. The CDR3 contains 16 residues. Germline V gene lookup returns CDR1 LNHDA and CDR2 SQIVND (reference sequence).

CDR3 in amino acids: CASGPSTDTQYF. The CDR3, as DNA: TGCGCCAGCGGGCCTAGCACAGATACGCAGTATTTT. The rearrangement uses TRBV5-1 and TRBJ2-3; no reliable D call. Trimming left V 7 bases short and J 0 bases short, with 6 bases between. From germline, CDR1 is SGHRS and CDR2 YFSETQ. CDR3 length: 12 amino acids.

This clone was picked up a small number of times. The chain employs TRBV5-1 and TRBJ1-5, with D perhaps TRBD1 (6 bases). The V end lost 4 bases, the J end lost 5 bases, and 16 bases lay between the germline ends. CDR1 is SGHRS, CDR2 YFSETQ, per germline. This CDR3 comprises 15 residues. The CDR3 loop reads CASSPGGGRDQPQHF. CDR3 nucleotide sequence: TGCGCCAGCAGCCCTGGGGGGGGCCGGGATCAGCCCCAGCATTTT.

The chain is built from TRBV19 and TRBJ1-5; D is possibly TRBD1 (6 bases). Germline V gives CDR1 LNHDA, CDR2 SQIVND (reference sequence). Trimming cost V 3 bases and J 0 bases, with 12 bases left between them. The CDR3 totals 16 residues. Here the CDR3 reads CASSIARGPSNQPQHF. The DNA for the CDR3 is TGTGCCAGTAGTATCGCCAGGGGCCCTAGCAATCAGCCCCAGCATTTT.

This clone has just a few counts. The J gene is TRBJ2-2, the V gene TRBV5-8, with a weak D call TRBD1 (6 bases). Trimming left V 6 bases short and J 6 bases short, with 18 bases between. In germline, CDR1 is SGHTS, CDR2 YDEGEE. This CDR3 is 15 amino acids long. The CDR3 region has the DNA TGTGCCAGCAAGATCCGGGACATAAACGCCGGGGAGCTGTTTTTT. The encoded protein is CASKIRDINAGELFF. The full variable domain, in which reference TRBV5-8 and TRBJ2-2 provide the parts outside the CDR3, is EAGVTQSPTHLIKTRGQQATLRCSPISGHTSVYWYQQALGLGLQFLLWYDEGEERNRGNFPPRFSGRQFPNYSSELNVNALELEDSALYLCASKIRDINAGELFFGEGSRLTVL.

The chain has TRBV5-6 and TRBJ2-5, with a weak D call TRBD1 (5 bases). This CDR3 region has 15 residues. CDR1 is SGHDT and CDR2 is YYEEEE in the germline V gene. Trimming stripped 0 bases from V and 4 bases from J, with 13 bases between. This CDR3 reads CASSLEWGRVETQYF. The CDR3 DNA reads TGTGCCAGCAGCTTGGAGTGGGGCAGGGTAGAGACCCAGTACTTC.

This sequence joins TRBV4-3 and TRBJ2-1; D is undetermined. Germline V lookup: CDR1 LGHNA, CDR2 YSLEER. CDR3 length equals 15 residues. Trimming stripped 1 base from V and 7 bases from J, with 14 bases between. In DNA form, the CDR3 reads TGCGCCAGCAGCCAAGCGGCGGTAGATTTGAATGAGCAGTTCTTC. Translating gives CASSQAAVDLNEQFF.

The CDR3 reads CASSRGLSPSEQYF. The CDR3 DNA sequence: TGCGCCAGCAGCCGAGGACTCTCGCCTTCCGAGCAGTACTTC. The rearrangement links TRBV4-3 to TRBJ2-7; maybe TRBD2 (5 bases). The CDR3 is made up of 14 amino acids. In germline, CDR1 is LGHNA, CDR2 YSLEER. Trimming cost V 4 bases and J 6 bases, with 16 bases left between them.

This clone was detected only once. J is TRBJ2-7 and V is TRBV6-5, with D possibly TRBD1 on 5 matching bases. Trimming pared 0 bases from V and 4 bases from J, leaving 13 bases between. In germline, CDR1 is MNHEY, CDR2 SVGAGI. This CDR3 spans 15 amino acids. The CDR3 here is CASSYSETGSYEQYF. CDR3 in DNA: TGTGCCAGCAGTTACTCGGAAACAGGTAGTTACGAGCAGTACTTC.